Described below is a single T cell receptor beta chain sequence and its context. As yet, its antigen is unknown. These data belong to a study of blood T cells in healthy people across ages. Study-wide results and limits: The lack of PBMC sorting stopped any conclusive naive versus antigen-experienced comparison.

With each sample, at least 6 micrograms of total RNA were extracted. Through a sample-barcoded 5' primer and a J-beta primer mix, a second PCR was run for 7 to 11 cycles. Paired-end reads containing CDR3 totaled no fewer than 2.5 million for each sample. TCRdb re-called the 5' RACE reads through MiXCR, storing one row per CDR3 protein. The table shows about 290,000 distinct CDR3 sequences, with roughly a quarter occurring only once. Germline V gives CDR1 LNHDA, CDR2 SQIVND (reference sequence). The CDR3 covers 15 residues. Source material: blood. The sequence was collected from an older woman in good health. The V and J genes are TRBV19 and TRBJ2-5, with TRBD2 matching 8 bases. The J call may be in error: the DNA end matches TRBJ2-1 better. CDR3 in DNA: TGTGCCAGTAGTATGCTGGAGCGGGAGTACGGTGAGCAGTTCTTC. Encoded protein: CASSMLEREYGEQFF.